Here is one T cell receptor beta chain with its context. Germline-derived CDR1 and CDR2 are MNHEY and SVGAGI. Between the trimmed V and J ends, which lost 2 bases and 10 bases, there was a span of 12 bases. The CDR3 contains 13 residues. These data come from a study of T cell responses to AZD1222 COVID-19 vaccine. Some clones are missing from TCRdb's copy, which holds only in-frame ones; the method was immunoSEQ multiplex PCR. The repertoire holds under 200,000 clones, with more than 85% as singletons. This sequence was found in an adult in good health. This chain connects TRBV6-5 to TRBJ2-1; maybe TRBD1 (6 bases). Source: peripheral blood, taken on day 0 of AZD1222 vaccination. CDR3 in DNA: TGTGCCAGCAGTTACGGGGGCTGGGGAGAGCAGTTCTTC. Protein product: CASSYGGWGEQFF.